The 10 T cell receptor beta chains below come from one sample, sequenced in a study of blood T cell repertoires in COVID-19. Clones were sequenced by immunoSEQ multiplex PCR, and TCRdb holds only the in-frame ones, with some missing. The sample has roughly 140,000 clones; 75% to 85% are singletons. The sequenced material came from peripheral blood. These receptors were taken from a man between 65 and 85 years old who had recovered from COVID-19.

The chain is built from TRBV12-3 or TRBV12-4 and TRBJ2-1; 8 bases are shared with TRBD1. V lost 6 bases and J lost 8; bases outside the gene matches: 6. The CDR3 runs 13 residues. The CDR3 sequence: CASSHGQGYEQFF. The CDR3 region has the DNA TGTGCCAGCAGCCACGGACAGGGTTATGAGCAGTTCTTC.

This clone was detected a few times. The J gene is TRBJ2-7, the V gene TRBV12-5; 9 bases are shared with TRBD2. The CDR3 totals 20 residues. The junction had 17 bases not matched to a gene; V was cut back by 0 bases and J by 2 bases. Germline V gene sequence: CDR1 LGHNT, CDR2 FRNRAP. The CDR3 reads CASGLVLSPSSGRSTYEQYF. The CDR3 nucleotides are TGTGCTAGTGGTTTGGTACTTTCGCCTTCGAGCGGGAGGTCCACCTACGAGCAGTACTTC.

The CDR3 protein is CASSQVYQGGGDNEQFF. As DNA, the CDR3 is TGTGCCAGCAGCCAAGTCTATCAGGGAGGAGGGGACAATGAGCAGTTCTTC. J is TRBJ2-1 and V is TRBV4-2; tentative D call: TRBD2 (6 bases). Germline lookup yields CDR1 LGHNA and CDR2 YNFKEQ. CDR3 length: 17 residues. Trimming left V 1 base short and J 5 bases short, with 18 bases between.

The chain uses TRBV12-3 or TRBV12-4 and TRBJ2-7, with TRBD1 matching over 8 bases. The V and J ends lost 4 bases and 4 bases, in that order; junction bases with no gene match: 3. CDR3 size: 13 residues. CDR3 protein: CASSSGGEYEQYF. As DNA, the CDR3 is TGTGCCAGCAGTTCAGGGGGCGAGTACGAGCAGTACTTC.

Concerning this clone itself: Its ends do not fully match the called genes, so a read error is possible. This chain links TRBV10-3 with TRBJ2-2, with 9 bases fitting TRBD1. The germline V gene encodes CDR1 ENHRY and CDR2 SYGVKD. The CDR3 sequence is 19 residues long. CDR3 sequence reads: CAISGPTDRGKHNTEELFF. DNA of the CDR3: TGTGCCATCAGTGGGCCTACCGACAGGGGGAAACACAACACCGAGGAGCTGTTTTTT.

This clone occurred a few times. This rearrangement joins TRBV11-3 to TRBJ2-2, with 7 nucleotides matching TRBD2. The CDR3 extends over 16 amino acids. CDR1 and CDR2 from the germline V gene are SGHNT and YENEEA. V shed 5 bases and J 7 bases; nucleotides not matched to a gene: 13. CDR3: CASSPGGTTGGGELFF. Written as DNA, the CDR3 is TGTGCCAGCAGCCCCGGGGGGACCACAGGTGGCGGGGAGCTGTTTTTT.

This clone was counted only a few times. V is TRBV3-1 (or the pseudogene TRBV3-2) and J is TRBJ1-1; D unclear. Germline V gives CDR1 LGHDT, CDR2 YNNKEL (reference sequence). The length of the CDR3 is 13 residues. V lost 1 base, J lost 1 base, and 4 bases lay in between. CDR3 protein: CASSQVKNTEAFF. The CDR3 DNA is TGTGCCAGCAGCCAAGTTAAGAACACTGAAGCTTTCTTT.

The chain has TRBV10-3 and TRBJ2-7, with 7 bases lining up with TRBD1. The CDR3 loop spans 14 amino acids. From germline, CDR1 is ENHRY and CDR2 SYGVKD. Trimming at V came to 5 bases and at J to 6 bases, leaving 10 bases not matched to a gene. The CDR3 region is CAISFDRVEGEQYF. The CDR3 nucleotides read TGTGCCATCAGTTTCGACAGGGTCGAGGGCGAGCAGTACTTC.

The chain employs TRBV5-1 and TRBJ2-3, with TRBD1 matching over 7 bases. Germline V gene data show CDR1 as SGHRS and CDR2 as YFSETQ. The CDR3 extends over 16 amino acids. V dropped 0 bases and J dropped 2; count of bases not matched to a gene: 6. CDR3 nucleotides: TGCGCCAGCAGCTTGGTAAGGACAGGCAACACAGATACGCAGTATTTT. Translated: CASSLVRTGNTDTQYF.

The chain combines TRBV3-1 (or the pseudogene TRBV3-2) with TRBJ1-2; 9 nucleotides align to TRBD1. CDR3 length: 14 residues. The trim removed 4 bases at V and 8 bases at J, leaving 8 bases unmatched. Germline V lookup: CDR1 LGHDT, CDR2 YNNKEL (reference sequence). The CDR3 reads CASSLLQGAGGYTF. The DNA for the CDR3 is TGTGCCAGCAGCCTCCTACAGGGGGCAGGAGGCTACACCTTC.